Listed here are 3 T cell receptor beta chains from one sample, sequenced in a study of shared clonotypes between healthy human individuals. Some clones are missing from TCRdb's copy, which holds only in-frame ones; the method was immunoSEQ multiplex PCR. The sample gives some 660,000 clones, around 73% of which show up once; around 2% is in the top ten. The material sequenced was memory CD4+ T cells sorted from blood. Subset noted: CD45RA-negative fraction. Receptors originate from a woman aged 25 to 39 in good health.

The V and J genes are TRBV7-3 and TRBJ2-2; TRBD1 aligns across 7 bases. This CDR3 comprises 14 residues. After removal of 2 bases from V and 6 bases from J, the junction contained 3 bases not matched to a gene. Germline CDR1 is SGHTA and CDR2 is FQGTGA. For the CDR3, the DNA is TGTGCCAGCAGCTTAGAGACAGGGTCCGGGGAGCTGTTTTTT. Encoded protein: CASSLETGSGELFF. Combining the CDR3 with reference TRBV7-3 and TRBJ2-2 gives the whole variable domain GAGVSQTPSNKVTEKGKYVELRCDPISGHTALYWYRQSLGQGPEFLIYFQGTGAADDSGLPNDRFFAVRPEGSVSTLKIQRTERGDSAVYLCASSLETGSGELFFGEGSRLTVL.

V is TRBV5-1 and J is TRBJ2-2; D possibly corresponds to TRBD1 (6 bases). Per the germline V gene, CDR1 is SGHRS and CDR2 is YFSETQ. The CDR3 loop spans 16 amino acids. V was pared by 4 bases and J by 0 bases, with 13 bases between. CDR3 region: CASSHPTGSNTGELFF. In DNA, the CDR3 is TGCGCCAGCAGCCACCCGACAGGATCGAACACCGGGGAGCTGTTTTTT.

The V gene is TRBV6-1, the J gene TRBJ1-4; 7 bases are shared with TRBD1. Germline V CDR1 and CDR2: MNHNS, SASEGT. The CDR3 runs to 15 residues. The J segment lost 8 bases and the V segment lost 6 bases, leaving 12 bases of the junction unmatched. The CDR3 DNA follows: TGTGCCAGCAGAGATAACAGGGGAATTAACGAAAAACTGTTTTTT. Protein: CASRDNRGINEKLFF.